These 21 T cell receptor beta chains originate from one sample sequenced in a study of blood T cell repertoires in COVID-19. Some clones are missing from TCRdb's copy, which holds only in-frame ones; the method was immunoSEQ multiplex PCR. The sample lists tens of thousands of clones, over 80% seen once, with roughly 3.6% in the top ten. Sequencing used peripheral blood. The receptors here all came from a man aged 35 to 55 with COVID-19, enrolled during active disease.

This sequence joins TRBV29-1 and TRBJ2-3; 16 nucleotides agree with TRBD2. After removal of 3 bases from V and 3 bases from J, the junction contained 0 bases not matched to a gene. The CDR3 totals 15 residues. Germline V CDR1 and CDR2: SQVTM, ANQGSEA. CDR3 nucleotides: TGCAGCGTTGAGGGACTAGCGGGAGGGACAGATACGCAGTATTTT. Protein: CSVEGLAGGTDTQYF.

V usage is TRBV6-6 and J usage is TRBJ1-5; D gene ambiguous. Germline V gene sequence: CDR1 MNHNY, CDR2 SVGAGI (reference sequence). The CDR3 length is 15 residues. Trimming left V 2 bases short and J 1 base short, with 9 bases between. The CDR3 nucleotides read TGTGCCAGCAGTTACATGGGAGCAAGCAATCAGCCCCAGCATTTT. Protein sequence: CASSYMGASNQPQHF.

V usage is TRBV6-2 or TRBV6-3 and J usage is TRBJ1-6; D is undetermined. CDR3 length: 12 residues. Germline CDR1 reads MNHEY; CDR2 reads SVGEGT. The ends were cut back, 0 bases at V and 11 bases at J, with 5 bases in the middle. The CDR3 protein is CASSYSRPPLHF. DNA for the CDR3: TGTGCCAGCAGTTACTCGAGGCCACCCCTCCACTTT.

The V and J genes are TRBV29-1 and TRBJ2-3, with D maybe TRBD1 (5 bases). This CDR3 comprises 13 residues. Germline V gene lookup returns CDR1 SQVTM and CDR2 ANQGSEA. The V end was cut by 5 bases, the J end by 3 bases, with 12 bases between. The CDR3, as DNA: TGCAGCGTTCGCGGCAGGGCGACAGATACGCAGTATTTT. Translating it yields CSVRGRATDTQYF.

The rearrangement joins TRBV24-1 to TRBJ1-1; 8 bases agree with TRBD1. The CDR3 totals 13 residues. CDR1 is KGHDR, CDR2 SFDVKD, per germline. The V segment lost 7 bases and the J segment 3 bases; nucleotides outside the gene matches: 3. The CDR3 protein is CATRDREYTEAFF. CDR3 in DNA: TGTGCCACCAGGGACAGGGAATACACTGAAGCTTTCTTT.

The chain employs TRBV28 and TRBJ2-1, with D possibly TRBD2 on 5 matching bases. Deletions cut 5 bases from V and 4 bases from J, with 21 bases between. This CDR3 has 17 residues. The germline CDR1 and CDR2 sequences are MDHEN and SYDVKM. The DNA for the CDR3 is TGTGCCAGCAGTCCCGGCCGGGGTGGGGTTACATACAATGAGCAGTTCTTC. Protein sequence: CASSPGRGGVTYNEQFF.

The chain uses TRBV3-1 (or the pseudogene TRBV3-2) and TRBJ1-1; the D is unclear. Trimming took off 5 bases at V and 6 bases at J, with 10 bases between the two ends. CDR1 and CDR2 (germline): LGHDT, YNNKEL (reference sequence). CDR3 size: 12 residues. CDR3 sequence reads: CASSFRGPEAFF. The CDR3 nucleotides are TGTGCCAGCAGCTTCCGCGGCCCTGAAGCTTTCTTT.

The chain couples TRBV29-1 to TRBJ2-1; tentatively, D is TRBD1 (6 bases). The CDR3 has 11 amino acids. Trimming shortened V by 7 bases and J by 7 bases, and 11 bases separated the two germline ends. Germline V lookup: CDR1 SQVTM, CDR2 ANQGSEA. CDR3 region: CSGRQVNEQFF. In DNA form, the CDR3 reads TGCAGCGGTCGACAGGTTAATGAGCAGTTCTTC.

The V call is TRBV24-1, the J call TRBJ1-2, with D perhaps TRBD1 (6 bases). CDR3 length equals 14 residues. CDR1 and CDR2 from the germline V gene are KGHDR and SFDVKD. V gave up 4 bases and J gave up 4 bases, with 12 bases separating them. CDR3: CATSDPTGSYGYTF. The CDR3 DNA is TGTGCCACCAGTGACCCAACAGGGAGCTATGGCTACACCTTC.

The chain uses TRBV19 and TRBJ2-3; no reliable D call. Between the trimmed V and J ends, which lost 0 bases and 6 bases, there was a span of 4 bases. The CDR3 has 12 residues. CDR1 is LNHDA and CDR2 is SQIVND in the germline V gene (reference sequence). The CDR3 nucleotides read TGTGCCAGTAGTATAGATCAGGATACGCAGTATTTT. This gives the protein CASSIDQDTQYF.

The genes are TRBV19 and TRBJ1-1, with D possibly TRBD1 on 6 matching bases. Germline V gene data show CDR1 as LNHDA and CDR2 as SQIVND (reference sequence). This CDR3 has 12 residues. Between the trimmed V and J ends, which lost 7 bases and 6 bases, there was a span of 12 bases. The CDR3 DNA follows: TGTGCCAGTAAGGGGGTTGACCCTGAAGCTTTCTTT. Its translation is CASKGVDPEAFF.

V usage is TRBV28 and J usage is TRBJ1-2; TRBD1 might be the D (5 bases). The ends were cut back, 5 bases at V and 7 bases at J, with 17 bases in the middle. From germline, CDR1 is MDHEN and CDR2 SYDVKM. The CDR3 has 14 amino acids. The CDR3 reads CASSPSWQGFGYTF. The CDR3 DNA sequence: TGTGCCAGCAGTCCATCTTGGCAGGGATTTGGCTACACCTTC.

The chain couples TRBV11-2 to TRBJ2-1, with 8 nucleotides matching TRBD1. Germline assignment: CDR1 SGHAT and CDR2 FQNNGV. Losses at the gene ends were 6 bases for V and 1 base for J; bases not matched to a gene: 2. The CDR3 totals 14 residues. The CDR3 protein is CASSHRGSYNEQFF. The CDR3 coding sequence is TGTGCCAGCAGTCACAGGGGGTCCTACAATGAGCAGTTCTTC.

The chain is built from TRBV7-2 and TRBJ1-2; 7 positions agree with TRBD1. The V gene's germline CDR1 is SGHTA and CDR2 FQGNSA. The trim removed 5 bases at V and 4 bases at J, leaving 13 bases unmatched. CDR3 length: 16 amino acids. CDR3 residues: CASSIPGRTGAYGYTF. Written as DNA, the CDR3 is TGTGCCAGCAGCATACCAGGCAGGACAGGCGCCTATGGCTACACCTTC.

The J gene is TRBJ2-7, the V gene TRBV6-5, with TRBD1 matching over 7 bases. After removal of 7 bases from V and 2 bases from J, the junction contained 8 bases not matched to a gene. CDR1 is MNHEY, CDR2 SVGAGI, per germline. The CDR3 contains 14 residues. This chain's CDR3 is CASNQPGTAYEQYF. In nucleotides, the CDR3 is TGTGCCAGCAACCAGCCCGGGACAGCCTACGAGCAGTACTTC.

The chain employs TRBV30 and TRBJ2-3; the match to TRBD2 covers 10 bases. The CDR3 covers 16 residues. Trimming at V came to 1 base and at J to 1 base, leaving 5 bases not matched to a gene. Looked up from germline, CDR1 is GTSNPN and CDR2 is SVGIG (reference sequence). This CDR3 is CAWSGLAGARTDTQYF. The CDR3 bases are TGTGCCTGGAGTGGCCTAGCGGGGGCTCGCACAGATACGCAGTATTTT.

The chain has TRBV5-4 and TRBJ1-1; no firm D call. The CDR3 runs 12 residues. With 2 bases removed from V and 4 bases from J, the gap between germline ends came to 6 bases. Germline V gene data show CDR1 as SGHNT and CDR2 as YYREEE (reference sequence). CDR3 nucleotides: TGTGCCAGCAGCTTACGGGGCACTGAAGCTTTCTTT. Translation gives CASSLRGTEAFF. Supplemented by reference TRBV5-4 and TRBJ1-1, the full variable domain reads ETGVTQSPTHLIKTRGQQVTLRCSSQSGHNTVSWYQQALGQGPQFIFQYYREEENGRGNFPPRFSGLQFPNYSSELNVNALELDDSALYLCASSLRGTEAFFGQGTRLTVV.

This rearrangement joins TRBV11-2 to TRBJ1-1, with D unresolved. The germline V gene encodes CDR1 SGHAT and CDR2 FQNNGV. Trimming took 0 bases from V and 8 from J, leaving 10 bases between them. CDR3 length equals 13 residues. CDR3 DNA sequence: TGTGCCAGCAGCTTAGACTGGGTGACAGAAGCTTTCTTT. The encoded protein is CASSLDWVTEAFF.

V gene TRBV6-1 combines with J gene TRBJ2-2; no reliable D call. Trimming removed 2 bases at V and 0 bases at J, with 7 bases between. This CDR3 is built from 15 residues. CDR1 MNHNS and CDR2 SASEGT come from the germline V gene. CDR3 DNA sequence: TGTGCCAGCAGTGAACAGGCAGCGAACACCGGGGAGCTGTTTTTT. Its protein product is CASSEQAANTGELFF.

The V gene is TRBV28, the J gene TRBJ2-1; 7 nucleotides align to TRBD1. Germline CDR1 and CDR2: MDHEN and SYDVKM. J gave up 4 bases and V 4 bases, and 4 bases lay outside the gene matches. The CDR3 has 14 amino acids. The CDR3 nucleotides are TGTGCCAGCAGTTCGCTACAGGGGTACAATGAGCAGTTCTTC. Translation gives CASSSLQGYNEQFF. Full variable domain (missing parts from reference TRBV28 and TRBJ2-1): DVKVTQSSRYLVKRTGEKVFLECVQDMDHENMFWYRQDPGLGLRLIYFSYDVKMKEKGDIPEGYSVSREKKERFSLILESASTNQTSMYLCASSSLQGYNEQFFGPGTRLTVL.

The chain carries TRBV2 and TRBJ2-2; weak D call: TRBD1 (6 bases). V lost 4 bases to trimming and J lost 3 bases, with 15 bases between them. The CDR3 is 16 residues long. From germline, CDR1 is SNHLY and CDR2 FYNNEI. This CDR3 reads CASSVGRGAYTGELFF. As DNA, the CDR3 is TGTGCCAGCAGTGTCGGCAGGGGCGCGTACACCGGGGAGCTGTTTTTT.